The next 8 T cell receptor beta chains were all read from a single sample in a study of PD-1 blockade in classical Hodgkin lymphoma (dated by TCRdb to about 2020). The method was the immunoSEQ multiplex PCR assay. TCRdb re-hosts the immuneACCESS table, in-frame sequences only. Its copies lack some clones; in the studies checked, an unresolved V gene accounts for under half of them, and the cause for the rest is not known. Recorded for this sample are more than 50,000 clones; 70% to 75% of them occurred a single time. The top ten constitute 9% to 10% of the sample. Taken with the paper, the label for time point translates to: cycle 2 day 1 (C2D1) of nivolumab. Every trial patient had relapsed following autologous stem cell transplantation, and prior brentuximab vedotin exposure was what differed among cohorts A, B and C. The sequences come from peripheral blood mononuclear cells (PBMCs), collected before the second cycle of nivolumab. Receptor source: a human donor with classical Hodgkin lymphoma.

The J gene is TRBJ2-2, the V gene TRBV10-2; 8 bases map to TRBD2. The CDR3 sequence is 16 residues long. CDR1 and CDR2 from the germline V gene are WSHSY and SAAADI. Unmatched junction bases numbered 8, after V lost 6 bases and J lost 2 bases. The CDR3 DNA reads as TGCGCCAGCAGGGGAACGGGGGGGAGCAACACCGGGGAGCTGTTTTTT. Its translation is CASRGTGGSNTGELFF.

The chain combines TRBV5-1 with TRBJ1-1; D gene ambiguous. The CDR3 length is 15 residues. V dropped 1 base and J dropped 3 bases, with 13 bases sitting between them. Germline V gene sequence: CDR1 SGHRS, CDR2 YFSETQ. CDR3 sequence: CASSLYPRPDTEAFF. The CDR3 nucleotides are TGCGCCAGCAGCTTGTACCCACGACCAGACACTGAAGCTTTCTTT.

The chain recombines TRBV28 with TRBJ2-5, with D perhaps given as TRBD1 or TRBD2 (5 bases each). The CDR3 consists of 15 residues. Trimming took off 4 bases at V and 2 bases at J, with 14 bases between the two ends. The germline CDR1 and CDR2 sequences are MDHEN and SYDVKM. This CDR3 is CASSSTGTGQETQYF. CDR3 sequence (DNA): TGTGCCAGCAGTTCCACCGGGACGGGACAAGAGACCCAGTACTTC.

The chain is built from TRBV23-1 and TRBJ1-1; no clear D gene. TRBV23-1 is an ORF, with its function uncertain. The CDR3 length is 15 residues. Trimming cost V 3 bases and J 1 base, with 12 bases left between them. The CDR3, as DNA: TGCGCCAGCAGTCACCCCTCAAGGGCGAACACTGAAGCTTTCTTT. Amino acid sequence: CASSHPSRANTEAFF.

The V gene is TRBV19, the J gene TRBJ2-7; D is perhaps TRBD2 (6 bases). The germline V and J ends were trimmed by 2 bases and 1 base, with 12 bases remaining between them. The CDR3 loop spans 15 amino acids. From germline, CDR1 is LNHDA and CDR2 SQIVND (reference sequence). The CDR3, as DNA: TGTGCCAGTAGTATATCCGCAGGACTATCCTACGAGCAGTACTTC. As protein: CASSISAGLSYEQYF.

The V and J genes are TRBV19 and TRBJ1-1; D unresolved. Germline lookup yields CDR1 LNHDA and CDR2 SQIVND (reference sequence). The germline V and J ends were trimmed by 1 base and 1 base, with 7 bases remaining between them. This CDR3 spans 14 amino acids. Written as DNA, the CDR3 is TGTGCCAGTAGTATAGGAGGGTCGAACACTGAAGCTTTCTTT. Translation gives CASSIGGSNTEAFF.

This chain connects TRBV6-1 to TRBJ1-1; D is ambiguous. This CDR3 is built from 15 residues. Trimming pared 6 bases from V and 1 base from J, leaving 15 bases between. Germline values: CDR1 MNHNS, CDR2 SASEGT. CDR3 DNA sequence: TGTGCCAGCAGGGAGGGATATACAGAGAACACTGAAGCTTTCTTT. Its translation is CASREGYTENTEAFF.

The table lists this clone with a few counts. The chain is built from TRBV5-1 and TRBJ1-1; no reliable D call. The CDR3 sequence is 13 residues long. Germline CDR1 is SGHRS and CDR2 is YFSETQ. V lost 0 bases and J lost 4, with 7 bases in between. The CDR3 loop is CASSLGALTEAFF. The CDR3 bases are TGCGCCAGCAGCTTGGGGGCACTCACTGAAGCTTTCTTT.